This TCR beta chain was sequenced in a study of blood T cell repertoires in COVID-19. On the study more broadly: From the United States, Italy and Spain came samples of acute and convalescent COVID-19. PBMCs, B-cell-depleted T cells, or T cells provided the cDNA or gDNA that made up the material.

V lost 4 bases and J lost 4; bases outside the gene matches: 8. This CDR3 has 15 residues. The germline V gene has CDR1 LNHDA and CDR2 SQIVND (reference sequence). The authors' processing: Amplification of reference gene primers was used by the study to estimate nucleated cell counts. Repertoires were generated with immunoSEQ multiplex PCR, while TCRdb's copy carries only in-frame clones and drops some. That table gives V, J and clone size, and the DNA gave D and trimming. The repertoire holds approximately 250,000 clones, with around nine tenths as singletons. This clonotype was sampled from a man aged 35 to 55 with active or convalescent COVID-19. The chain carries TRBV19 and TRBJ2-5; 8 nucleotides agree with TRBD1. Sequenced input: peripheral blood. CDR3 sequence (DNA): TGTGCCAGTAGTACAAGACAGGGGTCACGAGAGACCCAGTACTTC. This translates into CASSTRQGSRETQYF.